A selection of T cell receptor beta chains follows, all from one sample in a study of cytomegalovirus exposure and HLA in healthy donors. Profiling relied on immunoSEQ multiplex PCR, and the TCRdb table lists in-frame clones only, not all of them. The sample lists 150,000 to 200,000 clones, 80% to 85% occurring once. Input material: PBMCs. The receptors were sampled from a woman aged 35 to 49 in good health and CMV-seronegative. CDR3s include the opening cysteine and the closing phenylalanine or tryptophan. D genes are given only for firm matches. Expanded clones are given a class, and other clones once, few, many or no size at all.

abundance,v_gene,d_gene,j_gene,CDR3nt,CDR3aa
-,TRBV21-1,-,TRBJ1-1,TGTGCCAGCAGCAACAGTACCCGTCACACTGAAGCTTTCTTT,CASSNSTRHTEAFF
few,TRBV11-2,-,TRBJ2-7,TGTGCCAGCAGGATAGACAGGAACTACGAGCAGTACTTC,CASRIDRNYEQYF
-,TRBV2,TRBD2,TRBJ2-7,TGTGCCAGCAGTGATAGCGGGAGTCTGTACGAGCAGTACTTC,CASSDSGSLYEQYF
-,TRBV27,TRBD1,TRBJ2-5,TGTGCCAGCAGTTTATTCGGGGACAGCCAAGAGACCCAGTACTTC,CASSLFGDSQETQYF
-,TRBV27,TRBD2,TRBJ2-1,TGTGCCAGCAGTTTACTCTTTAGCGGGCCAGAGCAGTTCTTC,CASSLLFSGPEQFF
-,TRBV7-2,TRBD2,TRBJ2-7,TGTGCCAGCAGCTTGGGTATCAGCCTAGCGGGAGGCGAGCAGTACTTC,CASSLGISLAGGEQYF
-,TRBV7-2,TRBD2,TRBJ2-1,TGTGCCAGCAGCTTCCGTCTAGCGGGAGGGGCAGATGAGCAGTTCTTC,CASSFRLAGGADEQFF
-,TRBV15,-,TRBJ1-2,TGTGCCACCAGCACCCCAAGGACACTAACTAACTATGGCTACACCTTC,CATSTPRTLTNYGYTF
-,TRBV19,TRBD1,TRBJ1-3,TGTGCCAGTAGTATAGATCTCCCGACAGGGGCCTCTTTCGGCACCATATATTTT,CASSIDLPTGASFGTIYF
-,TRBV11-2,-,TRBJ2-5,TGTGCCAGCAGCTTAGTGTCGGTCTTTTTGAGGGAGACCCAGTACTTC,CASSLVSVFLRETQYF
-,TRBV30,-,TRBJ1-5,TGTGCCTGGAGTGGGGCAGGGGATCAGCCCCAGCATTTT,CAWSGAGDQPQHF
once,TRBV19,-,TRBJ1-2,TGTGCCAGTAGTATAAGAGCCGACGGACTAGTTTCTAACTATGGCTACACCTTC,CASSIRADGLVSNYGYTF
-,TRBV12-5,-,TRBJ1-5,TGTGCTAGTGCCAGACAGGTCGCGGACCAGCCCCAGCATTTT,CASARQVADQPQHF
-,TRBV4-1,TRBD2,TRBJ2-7,TGCGCCAGCAGCCACCCGACTAGCGGGAGAGGCGAGCAGTACTTC,CASSHPTSGRGEQYF
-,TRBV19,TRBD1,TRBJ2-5,TGTGCCAGTAGTCCTACAGGGGCCGGGGAGGAGACCCAGTACTTC,CASSPTGAGEETQYF
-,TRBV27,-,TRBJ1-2,TGTGCCAGCAGAACCACCGAGACAGGTCGCTATGGCTACACCTTC,CASRTTETGRYGYTF
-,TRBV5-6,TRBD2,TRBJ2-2,TGTGCCAGCAACCGGCTGGAGGGAGGGCCGGACACCGGGGAGCTGTTTTTT,CASNRLEGGPDTGELFF
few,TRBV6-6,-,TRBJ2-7,TGTGCCAGCAGTTACCAGGGGATCTACGAGCAGTACTTC,CASSYQGIYEQYF
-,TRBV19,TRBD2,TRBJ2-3,TGTGCCAGTAGTATCGGACTAGCGGGAGTCACAGATACGCAGTATTTT,CASSIGLAGVTDTQYF
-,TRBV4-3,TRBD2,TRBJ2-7,TGCGCCAGCAGCCAAGTTGGGGGGCCTGGACTAGCGGGGGCCTACGAGCAGTACTTC,CASSQVGGPGLAGAYEQYF
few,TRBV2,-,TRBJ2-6,TGTGCCAGCAGTGAAAATAGCGGGCAGGGGCAATCTGGGGCCAACGTCCTGACTTTC,CASSENSGQGQSGANVLTF
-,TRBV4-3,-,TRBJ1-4,TGCGCCAGCAGCCAAGAGGGCCGAACTAATGAAAAACTGTTTTTT,CASSQEGRTNEKLFF
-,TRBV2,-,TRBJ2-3,TGTGCCAGCAGTGAAGGTCAAATTAGCACAGATACGCAGTATTTT,CASSEGQISTDTQYF
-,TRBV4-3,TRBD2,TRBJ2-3,TGCGCCAGTAGGCGGGCTAGCGGGAGTACAGATACGCAGTATTTT,CASRRASGSTDTQYF
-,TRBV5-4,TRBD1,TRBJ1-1,TGTGCCAGCAGCTCCCCGGACAGGGCCGAAGCTTTCTTT,CASSSPDRAEAFF
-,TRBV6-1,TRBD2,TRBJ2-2,TGTGCCAGCAGTGAAGCGCTTACAGGACTAGCGGGAGCTTATGGAACCGGGGAGCTGTTTTTT,CASSEALTGLAGAYGTGELFF
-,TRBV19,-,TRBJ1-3,TGTGCCAGTAGTCCCGACAGGAGCTCTGGAAACACCATATATTTT,CASSPDRSSGNTIYF
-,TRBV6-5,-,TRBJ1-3,TGTGCCAGCGGTGCGGGCTCTGGAAACACCATATATTTT,CASGAGSGNTIYF
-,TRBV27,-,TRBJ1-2,TGTGCCAGCAGTCGCGACGGGGAGAGGGATGGCTACACCTTC,CASSRDGERDGYTF
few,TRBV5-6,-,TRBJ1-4,TGTGCCAGCAGCTTTTTTACAGATGAAAAACTGTTTTTT,CASSFFTDEKLFF
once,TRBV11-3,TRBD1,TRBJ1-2,TGTGCCAGCAGCCGGGACAGGGACTATGGCTACACCTTC,CASSRDRDYGYTF
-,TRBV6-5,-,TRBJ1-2,TGTGCCAGCAAGAAGACCGGGAATGTTTATGGCTACACCTTC,CASKKTGNVYGYTF
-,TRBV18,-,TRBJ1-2,TGTGCCAGCTCACCAGAGGCGGGGAACGGCTACACCTTC,CASSPEAGNGYTF
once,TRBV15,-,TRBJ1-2,TGTGCCACCAGCAGAGCCCCCGGGACATCCTATGGCCACACCTTC,CATSRAPGTSYGHTF
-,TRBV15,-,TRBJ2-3,TGTGCCACCAGCAGAGGCGGCAGCCAAGCGGAACGGATCGGAGATACGCAGTATTTT,CATSRGGSQAERIGDTQYF
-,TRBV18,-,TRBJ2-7,TGTGCCAGCTCCTTACAGGGTTACGAGCAGTACTTC,CASSLQGYEQYF
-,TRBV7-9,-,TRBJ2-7,TGTGCCAGCAGCTCAGGCCACGAGCAGTACTTC,CASSSGHEQYF
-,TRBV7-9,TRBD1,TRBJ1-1,TGTTCCAGCAGCCGGACAGGGGGCGCAGGATCCACTGAAGCTTTCTTT,CSSSRTGGAGSTEAFF
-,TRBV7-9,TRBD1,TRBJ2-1,TGTGCCAGCAGCTCTCCCCCGGGACAGGGGTACCGAAGTGAGCAGTTCTTC,CASSSPPGQGYRSEQFF
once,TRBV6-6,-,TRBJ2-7,TGTGCCAGCAGTTACGAGGGCAGATCCTACGAGCAGTACTTC,CASSYEGRSYEQYF
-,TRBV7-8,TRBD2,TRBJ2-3,TGTGCCAGCAGCCCAACGGCGGGACTAGCGGGAGAGACGCAGTATTTT,CASSPTAGLAGETQYF
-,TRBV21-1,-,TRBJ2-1,TGTGCCAGCAGCAAAGGTGTTTACTACAATGAGCAGTTCTTC,CASSKGVYYNEQFF
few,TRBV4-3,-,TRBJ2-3,TGCGCCAGCAGCCAACTCTCCACAGATACGCAGTATTTT,CASSQLSTDTQYF
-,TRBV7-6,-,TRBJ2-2,TGTGCCAGCAGCCCGCTGGGCTCTAACACCGGGGAGCTGTTTTTT,CASSPLGSNTGELFF